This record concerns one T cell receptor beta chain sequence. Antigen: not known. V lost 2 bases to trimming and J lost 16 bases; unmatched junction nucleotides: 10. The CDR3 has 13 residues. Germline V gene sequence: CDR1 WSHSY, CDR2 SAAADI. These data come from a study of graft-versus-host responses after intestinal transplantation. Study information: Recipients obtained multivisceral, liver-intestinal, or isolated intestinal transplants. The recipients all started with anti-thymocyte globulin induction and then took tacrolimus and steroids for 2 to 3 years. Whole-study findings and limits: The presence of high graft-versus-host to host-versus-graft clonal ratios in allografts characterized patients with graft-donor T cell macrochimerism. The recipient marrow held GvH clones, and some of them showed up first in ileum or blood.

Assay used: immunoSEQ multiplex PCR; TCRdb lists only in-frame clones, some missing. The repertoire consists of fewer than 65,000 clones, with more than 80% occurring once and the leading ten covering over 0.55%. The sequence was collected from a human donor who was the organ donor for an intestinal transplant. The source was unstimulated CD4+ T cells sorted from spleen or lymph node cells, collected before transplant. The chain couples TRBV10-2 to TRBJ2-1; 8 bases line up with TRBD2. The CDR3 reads CASSEPGRANYFF. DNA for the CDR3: TGCGCCAGCAGTGAGCCCGGGAGGGCCAATTACTTCTTC.